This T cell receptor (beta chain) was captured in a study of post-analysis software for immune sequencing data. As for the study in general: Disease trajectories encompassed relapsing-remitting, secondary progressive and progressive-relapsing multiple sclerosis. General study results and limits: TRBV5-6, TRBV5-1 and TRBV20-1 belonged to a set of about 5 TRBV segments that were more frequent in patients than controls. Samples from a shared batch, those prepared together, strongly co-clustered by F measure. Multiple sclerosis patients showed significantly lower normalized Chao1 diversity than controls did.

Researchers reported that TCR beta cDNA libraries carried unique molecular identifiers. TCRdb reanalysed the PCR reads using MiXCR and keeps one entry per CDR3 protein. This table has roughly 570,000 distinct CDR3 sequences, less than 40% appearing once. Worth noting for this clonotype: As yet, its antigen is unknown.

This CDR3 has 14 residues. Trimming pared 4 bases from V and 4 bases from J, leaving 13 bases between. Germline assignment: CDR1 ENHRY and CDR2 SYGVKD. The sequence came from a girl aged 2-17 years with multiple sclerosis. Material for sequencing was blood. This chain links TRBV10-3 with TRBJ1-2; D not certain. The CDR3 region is CAISASREPYGYTF. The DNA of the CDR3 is TGTGCCATCAGTGCGAGCAGAGAGCCCTATGGCTACACCTTC.